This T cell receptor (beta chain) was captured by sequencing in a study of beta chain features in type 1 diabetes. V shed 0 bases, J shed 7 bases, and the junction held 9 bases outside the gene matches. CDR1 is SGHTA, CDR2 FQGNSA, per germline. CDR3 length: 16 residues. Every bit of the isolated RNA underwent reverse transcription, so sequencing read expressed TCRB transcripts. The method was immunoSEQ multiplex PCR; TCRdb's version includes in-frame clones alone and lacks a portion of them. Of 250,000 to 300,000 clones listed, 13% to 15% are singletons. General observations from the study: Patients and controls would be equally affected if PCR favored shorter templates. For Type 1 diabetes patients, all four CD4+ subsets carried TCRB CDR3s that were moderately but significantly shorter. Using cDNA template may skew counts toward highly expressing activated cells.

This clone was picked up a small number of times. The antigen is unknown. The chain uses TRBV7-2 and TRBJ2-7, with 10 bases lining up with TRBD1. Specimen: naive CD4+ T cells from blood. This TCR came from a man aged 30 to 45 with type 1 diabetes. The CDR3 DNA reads TGTGCCAGCAGCTTAGCAGGGACAGGGGCTTTTTGGGAGCAGTACTTC. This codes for CASSLAGTGAFWEQYF.